What follows are 9 T cell receptor beta chains derived from one specimen sequenced in a study of vaccination and CD4 T cells after COVID-19. An Oncomine TCR Beta short-read assay was used to sequence the DNA from cultured CD4+ T cells. TCRdb re-called the PCR reads with MiXCR, one entry per CDR3 protein. The sample lists about 17,000 distinct CDR3 sequences, less than 70% seen once, with about 13% in the top ten. Sample treatment: roughly 10-day PBMC culture with coronavirus spike peptide pools or control peptides (ViraFEST assay). For these receptors, no antigen is known. Sequencing was done on a sample of CD4+ T cells from blood, cultured in vitro. These receptors were collected from a human donor who had recovered from COVID-19.

V is TRBV28 and J is TRBJ1-2, with D possibly matching TRBD1 (5 bases). The V end was cut by 6 bases, the J end by 5 bases, with 25 bases between. Germline lookup yields CDR1 MDHEN and CDR2 SYDVKM. CDR3 length: 17 amino acids. CDR3 nucleotides: TGTGCCAGCAGAACCCTCCGGGGCCCGGGGCGGCGGTATGGCTACACCTTC. It is translated as CASRTLRGPGRRYGYTF.

In regard to this clonotype: At one end, the junction sequence differs from germline, possibly due to a read error. The chain recombines TRBV7-9 with TRBJ2-2, with unresolved D. This CDR3 has 16 residues. Germline V lookup: CDR1 SEHNR, CDR2 FQNEAQ (reference sequence). CDR3 DNA sequence: TGCGCCAGCAGCTTGTACAACCGGAGGAACACCGGGGAGCTGTTTTTT. This encodes CASSLYNRRNTGELFF.

This rearrangement joins TRBV7-2 to TRBJ2-3, with TRBD2 matching over 7 bases. Germline CDR1 reads SGHTA; CDR2 reads FQGNSA. This CDR3 region has 15 residues. J was trimmed by 3 bases and V by 6 bases; bases with no gene match: 9. CDR3 residues: CASRPRGGGTDTQYF. CDR3 nucleotide sequence: TGTGCCAGCAGACCGCGGGGCGGGGGAACAGATACGCAGTATTTT.

This clonotype showed up just a few times. The chain is built from TRBV7-2 and TRBJ1-2; 9 bases agree with TRBD1. Germline CDR1 is SGHTA and CDR2 is FQGNSA. V shed 6 bases, J shed 8 bases, and the junction held 10 bases outside the gene matches. This CDR3 comprises 14 residues. The DNA for the CDR3 is TGTGCCAGCAGGCCTCCGGGACAGGGAGGGGGCTACACCTTC. Amino acids: CASRPPGQGGGYTF.

This clonotype was seen once. The chain employs TRBV10-3 and TRBJ2-3; 8 bases match TRBD2. Germline V gene sequence: CDR1 ENHRY, CDR2 SYGVKD. The CDR3 loop spans 16 amino acids. Trimming cost V 3 bases and J 3 bases; bases outside gene matches: 8. This CDR3 is CAISDSRGGGTDTQYF. CDR3 bases: TGTGCCATCAGTGACTCCCGGGGGGGAGGTACAGATACGCAGTATTTT.

The genes are TRBV30 and TRBJ2-2, with 7 bases fitting TRBD1. Germline trimming cut 2 bases from V and 7 bases from J; bases unmatched to any gene: 10. The CDR3 extends over 15 amino acids. CDR1 is GTSNPN and CDR2 is SVGIG in the germline V gene (reference sequence). The CDR3 reads CAWSIPRQGHGELFF. Here the CDR3 DNA reads TGTGCCTGGAGTATTCCTCGACAGGGTCACGGGGAGCTGTTTTTT.

The CDR3 here is CASSIDRSGATDTQYF. In DNA form, the CDR3 reads TGTGCCAGTAGTATAGACCGTTCGGGAGCAACAGATACGCAGTATTTT. The chain recombines TRBV19 with TRBJ2-3; perhaps TRBD2 as D (6 bases). CDR3 length: 16 residues. The germline gives CDR1 LNHDA, CDR2 SQIVND (reference sequence). Trimming left V 0 bases short and J 3 bases short, with 13 bases between.

This clonotype is medium-sized within its sample. The chain uses TRBV7-9 and TRBJ1-1, with TRBD1 identical over 10 bases. V lost 5 bases to trimming and J lost 5 bases; unmatched junction nucleotides: 8. This CDR3 spans 15 amino acids. The V gene's germline CDR1 is SEHNR and CDR2 FQNEAQ (reference sequence). CDR3 in DNA: TGTGCCAGCAGCGCCACCCGGACAGGGGGTACTGAAGCTTTCTTT. Residues: CASSATRTGGTEAFF.

The chain is built from TRBV20-1 and TRBJ2-7, with 14 positions matching TRBD2. Germline assignment: CDR1 DFQATT and CDR2 SNEGSKA (reference sequence). The CDR3 length is 14 residues. With V trimmed by 6 bases and J by 1 base, 2 bases remained unmatched. As DNA, the CDR3 is TGCAGTGCCGGGACTAGCGGGAGATCCTACGAGCAGTACTTC. Encoded protein: CSAGTSGRSYEQYF.